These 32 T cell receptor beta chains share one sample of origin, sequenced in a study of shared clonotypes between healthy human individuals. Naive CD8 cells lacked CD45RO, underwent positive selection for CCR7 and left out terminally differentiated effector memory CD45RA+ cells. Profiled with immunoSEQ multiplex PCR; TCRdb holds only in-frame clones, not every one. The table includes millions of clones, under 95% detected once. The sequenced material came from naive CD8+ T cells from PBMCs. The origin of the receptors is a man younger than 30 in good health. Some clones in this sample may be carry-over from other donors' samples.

As DNA, the CDR3 is TGTGCCAGCAGTTCATTGCGCAGGGGGCTCTACGAGCAGTACTTC. This translates into CASSSLRRGLYEQYF. The V and J genes are TRBV6-5 and TRBJ2-7; 8 bases match TRBD1. The CDR3 consists of 15 residues. Germline-derived CDR1 and CDR2 are MNHEY and SVGAGI. With V trimmed by 4 bases and J by 3 bases, 8 bases remained unmatched.

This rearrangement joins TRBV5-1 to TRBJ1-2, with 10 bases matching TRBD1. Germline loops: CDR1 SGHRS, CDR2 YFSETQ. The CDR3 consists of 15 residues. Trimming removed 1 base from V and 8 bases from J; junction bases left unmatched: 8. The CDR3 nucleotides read TGCGCCAGCAGCTTGACGGGACAGGGGCCGCGGGGCTACACCTTC. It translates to CASSLTGQGPRGYTF.

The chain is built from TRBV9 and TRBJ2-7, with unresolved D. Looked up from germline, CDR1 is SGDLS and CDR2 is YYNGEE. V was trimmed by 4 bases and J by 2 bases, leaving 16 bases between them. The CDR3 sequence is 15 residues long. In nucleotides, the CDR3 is TGTGCCAGCAGCCCCAGTATAGAGGCTCCCTACGAGCAGTACTTC. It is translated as CASSPSIEAPYEQYF.

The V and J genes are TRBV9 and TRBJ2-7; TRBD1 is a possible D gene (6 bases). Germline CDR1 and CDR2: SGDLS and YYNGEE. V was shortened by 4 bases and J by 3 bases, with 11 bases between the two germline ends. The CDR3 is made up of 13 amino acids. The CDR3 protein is CASSPGQFYEQYF. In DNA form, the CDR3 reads TGTGCCAGCAGCCCCGGACAGTTCTACGAGCAGTACTTC.

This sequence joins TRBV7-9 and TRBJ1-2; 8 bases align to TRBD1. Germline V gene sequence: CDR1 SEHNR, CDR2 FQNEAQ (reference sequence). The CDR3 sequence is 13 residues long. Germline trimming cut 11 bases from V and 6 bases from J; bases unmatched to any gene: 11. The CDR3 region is CAVDDRGLNGYTF. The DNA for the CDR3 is TGTGCCGTCGACGACAGGGGCTTAAATGGCTACACCTTC.

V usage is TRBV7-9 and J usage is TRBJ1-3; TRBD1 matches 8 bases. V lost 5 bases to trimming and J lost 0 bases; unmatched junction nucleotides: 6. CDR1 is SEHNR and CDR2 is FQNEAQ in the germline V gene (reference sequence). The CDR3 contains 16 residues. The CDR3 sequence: CASSEMTGVSGNTIYF. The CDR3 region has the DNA TGTGCCAGCAGCGAAATGACAGGGGTCTCTGGAAACACCATATATTTT.

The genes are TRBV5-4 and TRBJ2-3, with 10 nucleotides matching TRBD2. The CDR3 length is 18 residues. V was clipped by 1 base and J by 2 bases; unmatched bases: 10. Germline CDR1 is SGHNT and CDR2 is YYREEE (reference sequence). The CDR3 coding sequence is TGTGCCAGCAGCTTGAAGCGGGAGGGCCCTCATTACACAGATACGCAGTATTTT. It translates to CASSLKREGPHYTDTQYF.

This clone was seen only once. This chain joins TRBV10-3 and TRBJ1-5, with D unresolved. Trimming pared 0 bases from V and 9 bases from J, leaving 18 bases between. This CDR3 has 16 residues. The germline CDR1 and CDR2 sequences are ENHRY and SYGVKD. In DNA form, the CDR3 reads TGTGCCATCAGTGAGTCGATCCCCGCCGGCGAAGGGCCCCAGCATTTT. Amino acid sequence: CAISESIPAGEGPQHF.

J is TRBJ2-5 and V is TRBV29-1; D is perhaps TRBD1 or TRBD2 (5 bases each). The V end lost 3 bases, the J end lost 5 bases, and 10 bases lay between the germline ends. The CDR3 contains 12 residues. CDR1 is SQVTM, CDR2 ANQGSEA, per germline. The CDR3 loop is CSVDGAGETQYF. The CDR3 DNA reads TGCAGCGTTGACGGGGCAGGGGAGACCCAGTACTTC.

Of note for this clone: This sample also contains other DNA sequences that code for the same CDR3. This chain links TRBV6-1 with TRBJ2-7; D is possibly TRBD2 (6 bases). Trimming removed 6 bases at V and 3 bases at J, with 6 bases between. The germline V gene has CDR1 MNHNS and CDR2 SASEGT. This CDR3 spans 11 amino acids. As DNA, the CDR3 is TGTGCCAGCAGGGACTACTACGAGCAGTACTTC. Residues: CASRDYYEQYF.

This CDR3 reads CARLAEQETQYF. CDR3 DNA sequence: TGTGCCAGGCTAGCGGAGCAAGAGACCCAGTACTTC. The rearrangement joins TRBV28 to TRBJ2-5; 7 positions match TRBD2. There are 12 residues in the CDR3. CDR1 MDHEN and CDR2 SYDVKM come from the germline V gene. The J segment lost 2 bases and the V segment lost 9 bases, leaving 3 bases of the junction unmatched.

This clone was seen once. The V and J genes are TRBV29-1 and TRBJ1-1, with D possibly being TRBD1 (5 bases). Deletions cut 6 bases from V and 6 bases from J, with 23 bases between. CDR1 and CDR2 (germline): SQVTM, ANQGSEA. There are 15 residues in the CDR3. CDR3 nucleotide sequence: TGCAGCGTCCGGGGGGGGAGGCAGGCAACACCTGAAGCTTTCTTT. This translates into CSVRGGRQATPEAFF.

The CDR3 here is CASSLVYYNEQFF. The CDR3 DNA sequence: TGTGCCAGCAGTTTAGTCTATTACAATGAGCAGTTCTTC. This chain joins TRBV27 and TRBJ2-1; D is ambiguous. The V gene's germline CDR1 is MNHEY and CDR2 SMNVEV (reference sequence). V lost 2 bases to trimming and J lost 4 bases, with 6 bases between them. The CDR3 totals 13 residues.

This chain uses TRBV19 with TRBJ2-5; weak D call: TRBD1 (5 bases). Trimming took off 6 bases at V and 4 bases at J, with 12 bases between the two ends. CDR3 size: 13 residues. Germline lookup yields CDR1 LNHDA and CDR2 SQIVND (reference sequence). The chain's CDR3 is CASSPYDRETQYF. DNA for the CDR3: TGTGCCAGTAGCCCCTACGACAGAGAGACCCAGTACTTC.

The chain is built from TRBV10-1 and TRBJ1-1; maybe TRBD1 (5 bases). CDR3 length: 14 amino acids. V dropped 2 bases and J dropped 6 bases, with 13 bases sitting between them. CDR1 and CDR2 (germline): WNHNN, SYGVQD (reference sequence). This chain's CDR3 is CASSEAFVGAEAFF. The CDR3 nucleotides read TGCGCCAGCAGTGAGGCATTCGTAGGGGCTGAAGCTTTCTTT.

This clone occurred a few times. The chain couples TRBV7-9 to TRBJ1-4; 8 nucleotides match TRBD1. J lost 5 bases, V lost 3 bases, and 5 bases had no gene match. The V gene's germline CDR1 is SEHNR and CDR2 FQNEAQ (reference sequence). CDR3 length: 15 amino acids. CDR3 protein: CASSLGQETNEKLFF. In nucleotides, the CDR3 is TGTGCCAGCAGCTTGGGACAGGAGACGAATGAAAAACTGTTTTTT. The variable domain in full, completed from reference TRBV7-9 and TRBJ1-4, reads DTGVSQNPRHKITKRGQNVTFRCDPISEHNRLYWYRQTLGQGPEFLTYFQNEAQLEKSRLLSDRFSAERPKGSFSTLEIQRTEQGDSAMYLCASSLGQETNEKLFFGSGTQLSVL.

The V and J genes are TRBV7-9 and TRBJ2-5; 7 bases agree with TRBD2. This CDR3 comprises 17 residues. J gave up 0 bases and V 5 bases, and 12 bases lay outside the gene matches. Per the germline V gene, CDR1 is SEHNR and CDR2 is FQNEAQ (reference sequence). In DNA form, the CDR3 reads TGTGCCAGCAGCCCAGGGTTCGGACTAGGGAACCAAGAGACCCAGTACTTC. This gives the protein CASSPGFGLGNQETQYF. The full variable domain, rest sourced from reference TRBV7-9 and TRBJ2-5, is DTGVSQNPRHKITKRGQNVTFRCDPISEHNRLYWYRQTLGQGPEFLTYFQNEAQLEKSRLLSDRFSAERPKGSFSTLEIQRTEQGDSAMYLCASSPGFGLGNQETQYFGPGTRLLVL.

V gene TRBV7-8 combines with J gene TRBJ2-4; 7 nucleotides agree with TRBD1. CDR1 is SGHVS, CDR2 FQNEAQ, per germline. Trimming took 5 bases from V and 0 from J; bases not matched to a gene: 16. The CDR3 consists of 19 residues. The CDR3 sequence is CASSPLDRDSFRAKNIQYF. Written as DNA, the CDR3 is TGTGCCAGCAGCCCACTGGATCGGGACAGTTTTAGAGCCAAAAACATTCAGTACTTC.

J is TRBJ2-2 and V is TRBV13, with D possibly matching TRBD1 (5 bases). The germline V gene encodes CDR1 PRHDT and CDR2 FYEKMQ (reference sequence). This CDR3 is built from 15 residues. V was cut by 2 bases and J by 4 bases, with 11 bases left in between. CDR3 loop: CASSLMQGVTGELFF. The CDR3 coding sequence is TGTGCCAGCAGCTTAATGCAGGGCGTCACCGGGGAGCTGTTTTTT.

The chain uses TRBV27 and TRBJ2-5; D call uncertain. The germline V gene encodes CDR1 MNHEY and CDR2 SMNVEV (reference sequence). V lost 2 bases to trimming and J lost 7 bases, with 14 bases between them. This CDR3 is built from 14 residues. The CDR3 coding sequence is TGTGCCAGCAGTTTAGAGTATGGGTGGGCGACCCAGTACTTC. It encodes CASSLEYGWATQYF.

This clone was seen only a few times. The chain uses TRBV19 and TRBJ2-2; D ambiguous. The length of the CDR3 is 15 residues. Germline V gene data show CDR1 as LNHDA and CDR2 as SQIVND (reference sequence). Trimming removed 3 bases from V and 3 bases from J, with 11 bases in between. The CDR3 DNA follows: TGTGCCAGTAGTATCGGTCAGTTGGACACCGGGGAGCTGTTTTTT. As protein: CASSIGQLDTGELFF.

CDR3 sequence: CASRGSSYNEQFF. CDR3 coding DNA: TGTGCCAGCAGAGGTAGCTCCTACAATGAGCAGTTCTTC. V is TRBV9 and J is TRBJ2-1, with D unresolved. In germline, CDR1 is SGDLS, CDR2 YYNGEE. The CDR3 contains 13 residues. Trimming pared 5 bases from V and 0 bases from J, leaving 6 bases between.

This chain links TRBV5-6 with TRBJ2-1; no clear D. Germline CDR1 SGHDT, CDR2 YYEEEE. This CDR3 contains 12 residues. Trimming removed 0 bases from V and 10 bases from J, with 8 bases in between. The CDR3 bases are TGTGCCAGCAGCTTGGACCGGCTAGAGCAGTTCTTC. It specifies CASSLDRLEQFF.

CDR3 bases: TGTGCCAGCAGCCCCCTAGGACAGGGTCGGTTTTGGAATGAGCAGTTCTTC. This translates into CASSPLGQGRFWNEQFF. The rearrangement joins TRBV7-9 to TRBJ2-1, with 8 positions matching TRBD1. J was trimmed by 7 bases and V by 5 bases; bases with no gene match: 16. Germline assignment: CDR1 SEHNR and CDR2 FQNEAQ (reference sequence). The CDR3 contains 17 residues.

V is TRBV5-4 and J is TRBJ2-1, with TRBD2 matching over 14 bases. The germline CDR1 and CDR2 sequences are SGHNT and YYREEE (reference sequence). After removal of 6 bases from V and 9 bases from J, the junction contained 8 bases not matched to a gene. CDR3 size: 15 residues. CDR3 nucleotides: TGTGCCAGCAAGTTTGGGACTAGCGGGAGTCTTGAGCAGTTCTTC. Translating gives CASKFGTSGSLEQFF.

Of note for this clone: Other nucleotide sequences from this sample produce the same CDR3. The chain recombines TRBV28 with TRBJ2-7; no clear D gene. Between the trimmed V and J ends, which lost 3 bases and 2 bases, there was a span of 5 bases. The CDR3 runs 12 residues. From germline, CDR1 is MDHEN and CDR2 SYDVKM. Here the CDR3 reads CASSFRTYEQYF. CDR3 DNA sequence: TGTGCCAGCAGTTTCCGTACCTACGAGCAGTACTTC.

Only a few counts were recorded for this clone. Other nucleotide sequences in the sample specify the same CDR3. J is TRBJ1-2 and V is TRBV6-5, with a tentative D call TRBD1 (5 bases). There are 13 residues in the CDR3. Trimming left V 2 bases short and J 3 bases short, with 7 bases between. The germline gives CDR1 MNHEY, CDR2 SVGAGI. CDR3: CASSYAGDYGYTF. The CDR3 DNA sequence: TGTGCCAGCAGTTACGCGGGGGACTATGGCTACACCTTC.

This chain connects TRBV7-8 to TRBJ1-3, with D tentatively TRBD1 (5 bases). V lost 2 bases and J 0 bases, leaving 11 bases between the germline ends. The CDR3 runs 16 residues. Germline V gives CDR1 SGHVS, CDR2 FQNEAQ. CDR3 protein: CASSLWGYNSGNTIYF. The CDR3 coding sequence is TGTGCCAGCAGCTTATGGGGGTATAACTCTGGAAACACCATATATTTT.

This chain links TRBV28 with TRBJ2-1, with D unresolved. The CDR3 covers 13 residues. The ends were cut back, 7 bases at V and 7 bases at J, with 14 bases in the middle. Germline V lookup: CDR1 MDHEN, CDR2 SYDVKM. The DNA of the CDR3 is TGTGCCAGCAAGATTGGGCTGGCAAATGAGCAGTTCTTC. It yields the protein CASKIGLANEQFF.

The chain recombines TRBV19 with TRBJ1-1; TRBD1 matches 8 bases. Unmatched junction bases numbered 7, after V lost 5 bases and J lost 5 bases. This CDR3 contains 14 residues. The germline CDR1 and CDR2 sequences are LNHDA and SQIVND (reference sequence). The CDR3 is CASSDRGSGTEAFF. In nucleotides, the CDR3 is TGTGCCAGTAGTGACAGGGGATCGGGGACTGAAGCTTTCTTT.

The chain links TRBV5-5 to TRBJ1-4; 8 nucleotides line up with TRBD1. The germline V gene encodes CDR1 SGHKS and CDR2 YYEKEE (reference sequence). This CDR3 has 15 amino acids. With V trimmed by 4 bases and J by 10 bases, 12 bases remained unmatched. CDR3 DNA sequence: TGTGCCAGCAGCCCGAGTGACAGGGGAGGGCGAAAACTGTTTTTT. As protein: CASSPSDRGGRKLFF.

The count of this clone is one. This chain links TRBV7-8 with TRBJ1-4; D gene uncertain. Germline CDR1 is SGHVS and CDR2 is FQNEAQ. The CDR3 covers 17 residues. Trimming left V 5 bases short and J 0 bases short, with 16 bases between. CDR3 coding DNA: TGTGCCAGCAGCCTCGTACTGGGAGACGCAACTAATGAAAAACTGTTTTTT. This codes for CASSLVLGDATNEKLFF.